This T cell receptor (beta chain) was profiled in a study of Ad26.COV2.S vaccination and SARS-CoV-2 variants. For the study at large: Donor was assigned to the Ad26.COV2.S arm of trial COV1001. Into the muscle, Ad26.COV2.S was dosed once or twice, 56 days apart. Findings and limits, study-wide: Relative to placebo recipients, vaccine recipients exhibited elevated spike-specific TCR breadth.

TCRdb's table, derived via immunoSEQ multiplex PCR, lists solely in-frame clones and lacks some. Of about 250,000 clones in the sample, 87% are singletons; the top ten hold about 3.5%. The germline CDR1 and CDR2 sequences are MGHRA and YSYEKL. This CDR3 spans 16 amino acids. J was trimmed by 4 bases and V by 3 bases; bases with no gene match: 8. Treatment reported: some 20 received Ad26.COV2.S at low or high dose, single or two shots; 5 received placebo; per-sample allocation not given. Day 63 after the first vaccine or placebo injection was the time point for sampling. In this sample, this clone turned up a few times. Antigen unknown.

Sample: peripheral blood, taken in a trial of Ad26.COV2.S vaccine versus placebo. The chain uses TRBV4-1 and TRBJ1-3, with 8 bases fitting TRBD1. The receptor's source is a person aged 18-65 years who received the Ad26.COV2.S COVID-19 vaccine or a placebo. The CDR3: CASSQGTGFSGNTIYF. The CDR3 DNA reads TGCGCCAGCAGCCAGGGGACAGGTTTTTCCGGAAACACCATATATTTT.